This T cell receptor beta chain was retrieved from a study of molecular identifiers for immune sequencing clone quantification. Study overall: Four of five RNA aliquots from approximately 20,000 or 100,000 naive CD8 T cells were sequenced.

As regards this clonotype: What it binds is not known.

Isolation of naive CD8 T cells was achieved by sorting on a CD8+CD4-CCR7+CD45RA+ phenotype. Study results and caveats: Sharing of a barcode by identical TCR molecules could cause highly expanded clone sizes to be underestimated.

Using its own MiXCR run on the PCR reads, TCRdb lists one record per CDR3 protein. Of around 470,000 distinct CDR3 sequences in the sample, about a fifth were seen once. The sample taken for sequencing was naive CD8+ T cells from blood, with Jurkat cell RNA spiked in. The subset denotes: FACS-sorted CD8+CD4-CCR7+CD45RA+ naive T cells. The source is a human donor in good health. Some libraries in this study had Jurkat cell RNA spiked in.

The CDR3 DNA follows: TGTGCCAGTAGTATGGGGACAGGGAGATTCGAGCAGTACTTC. Protein sequence: CASSMGTGRFEQYF. This chain uses TRBV19 with TRBJ2-7; 9 nucleotides line up with TRBD1. Germline assignment: CDR1 LNHDA and CDR2 SQIVND (reference sequence). The CDR3 has 14 amino acids. V gave up 3 bases and J gave up 6 bases; unmatched junction bases: 6.